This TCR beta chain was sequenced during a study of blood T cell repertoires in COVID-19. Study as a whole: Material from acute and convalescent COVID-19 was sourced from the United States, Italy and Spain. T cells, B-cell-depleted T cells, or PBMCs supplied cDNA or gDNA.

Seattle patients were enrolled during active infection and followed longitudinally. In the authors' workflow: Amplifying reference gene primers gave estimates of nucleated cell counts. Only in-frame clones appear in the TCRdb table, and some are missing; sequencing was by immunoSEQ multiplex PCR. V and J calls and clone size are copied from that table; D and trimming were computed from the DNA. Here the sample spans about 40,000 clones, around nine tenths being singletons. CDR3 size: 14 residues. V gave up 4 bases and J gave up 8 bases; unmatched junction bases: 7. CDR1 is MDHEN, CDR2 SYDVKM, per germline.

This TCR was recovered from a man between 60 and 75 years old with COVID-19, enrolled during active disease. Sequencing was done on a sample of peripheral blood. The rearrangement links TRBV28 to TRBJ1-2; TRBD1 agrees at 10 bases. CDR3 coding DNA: TGTGCCAGCAGTTCCGGGACAGGGGCTTGGGGCTACACCTTC. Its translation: CASSSGTGAWGYTF.